These 27 T cell receptor beta chains originate from one sample sequenced in a study of cytomegalovirus exposure and HLA in healthy donors. The primer mix had 60 Vbeta and 13 Jbeta primers. Profiling relied on immunoSEQ multiplex PCR, and the TCRdb table lists in-frame clones only, not all of them. The data show approximately 140,000 clones, around 81% seen once. Specimen: PBMCs. The receptors originated from a male donor in good health and CMV-seronegative.

The chain uses TRBV6-6 and TRBJ2-2, with 7 nucleotides matching TRBD1. The germline V gene has CDR1 MNHNY and CDR2 SVGAGI (reference sequence). V gave up 7 bases and J gave up 7 bases; unmatched junction bases: 6. The CDR3 runs to 13 residues. The CDR3 coding sequence is TGTGCCAGCAAACAGGGGTCCGGCGGGGAGCTGTTTTTT. Protein sequence: CASKQGSGGELFF.

V usage is TRBV15 and J usage is TRBJ1-5, with 7 bases matching TRBD1. The CDR3 runs 15 residues. In germline, CDR1 is LNHNV, CDR2 YYDKDF (reference sequence). Trimming removed 0 bases from V and 7 bases from J; junction bases left unmatched: 6. DNA for the CDR3: TGTGCCACCAGCAGAGATCGAGGGGGCAGGCAGCCCCAGCATTTT. Translating it yields CATSRDRGGRQPQHF.

V gene TRBV21-1 combines with J gene TRBJ1-2; no DNA check was done on the table's D call, TRBD1. TRBV21-1 represents a pseudogene. The CDR3 extends over 17 amino acids. CDR3 region: CASSKQSFRHQCWGYTF. The CDR3, as DNA: TGTGCCAGCAGCAAACAGAGCTTTCGACACCAGTGCTGGGGCTACACCTTC.

The J gene is TRBJ2-5, the V gene TRBV11-3; TRBD2 aligns across 7 bases. This CDR3 is built from 12 residues. Germline V gene lookup returns CDR1 SGHNT and CDR2 YENEEA. After removal of 8 bases from V and 5 bases from J, the junction contained 5 bases not matched to a gene. The CDR3 region is CASGRDRETQYF. CDR3 coding DNA: TGTGCCAGCGGGAGGGACCGGGAGACCCAGTACTTC. The full variable domain, with the rest looked up from reference TRBV11-3 and TRBJ2-5, is EAGVVQSPRYKIIEKKQPVAFWCNPISGHNTLYWYLQNLGQGPELLIRYENEEAVDDSQLPKDRFSAERLKGVDSTLKIQPAELGDSAVYLCASGRDRETQYFGPGTRLLVL.

The chain is built from TRBV29-1 and TRBJ2-5; 8 bases agree with TRBD2. The length of the CDR3 is 13 residues. Unmatched junction bases numbered 13, after V lost 6 bases and J lost 10 bases. Looked up from germline, CDR1 is SQVTM and CDR2 is ANQGSEA. CDR3 coding DNA: TGCAGCGTACCACGGGTAGCGGGATACAACCAGTACTTC. Residues: CSVPRVAGYNQYF.

The chain couples TRBV7-2 to TRBJ1-2; 8 bases line up with TRBD1. This CDR3 contains 18 residues. Unmatched junction bases numbered 11, after V lost 0 bases and J lost 2 bases. Germline values: CDR1 SGHTA, CDR2 FQGNSA. This CDR3 is CASSLAPIGTGGNYGYTF. The CDR3, as DNA: TGTGCCAGCAGCTTAGCGCCCATAGGGACAGGTGGGAACTATGGCTACACCTTC.

The chain links TRBV15 to TRBJ2-5; no reliable D call. The CDR3 length is 15 residues. CDR1 LNHNV and CDR2 YYDKDF come from the germline V gene (reference sequence). V shed 0 bases and J shed 5 bases, with 13 bases lying between them. The chain's CDR3 is CATSRDPQDGETQYF. The CDR3, as DNA: TGTGCCACCAGCAGAGATCCCCAGGATGGGGAGACCCAGTACTTC.

The chain has TRBV6-6 and TRBJ2-1; TRBD2 matches at 13 bases. The CDR3 totals 16 residues. J gave up 8 bases and V 2 bases, and 6 bases lay outside the gene matches. Germline-derived CDR1 and CDR2 are MNHNY and SVGAGI (reference sequence). CDR3 sequence (DNA): TGTGCCAGCAGTTACGGGGGGACTAGCGGGGTCTATGAGCAGTTCTTC. Translated: CASSYGGTSGVYEQFF.

CDR3 sequence: CSVGMTQFYEQYF. Written as DNA, the CDR3 is TGCAGCGTTGGGATGACACAATTCTACGAGCAGTACTTC. The chain combines TRBV29-1 with TRBJ2-7; D unresolved. Germline V gene sequence: CDR1 SQVTM, CDR2 ANQGSEA. V lost 4 bases to trimming and J lost 3 bases, with 13 bases between them. The CDR3 loop spans 13 amino acids.

The rearrangement joins TRBV7-9 to TRBJ2-5; 7 bases line up with TRBD1. V lost 5 bases, J lost 3 bases, and 6 bases stayed unmatched. This CDR3 contains 14 residues. Germline CDR1 reads SEHNR; CDR2 reads FQNEAQ (reference sequence). The CDR3 sequence is CASSARQGEETQYF. In nucleotides, the CDR3 is TGTGCCAGCAGCGCGCGCCAGGGGGAAGAGACCCAGTACTTC. Filled out from reference TRBV7-9 and TRBJ2-5, the complete variable domain reads DTGVSQNPRHKITKRGQNVTFRCDPISEHNRLYWYRQTLGQGPEFLTYFQNEAQLEKSRLLSDRFSAERPKGSFSTLEIQRTEQGDSAMYLCASSARQGEETQYFGPGTRLLVL.

The count of this clone is one. The V call is TRBV10-1, the J call TRBJ2-1; TRBD2 matches 9 bases. The CDR3 is 15 residues long. Germline assignment: CDR1 WNHNN and CDR2 SYGVQD (reference sequence). The V segment lost 2 bases and the J segment 8 bases; nucleotides outside the gene matches: 7. The CDR3 protein is CASSEGTSNLYEQFF. Written as DNA, the CDR3 is TGCGCCAGCAGTGAGGGGACTAGCAATCTCTATGAGCAGTTCTTC.

The chain uses TRBV11-2 and TRBJ1-2; D ambiguous. V lost 0 bases and J lost 4, with 9 bases in between. The CDR3 spans 14 residues. From germline, CDR1 is SGHAT and CDR2 FQNNGV. The CDR3 here is CASSLDLGSYGYTF. The CDR3 nucleotides are TGTGCCAGCAGCTTAGATCTTGGGAGCTATGGCTACACCTTC.

The chain couples TRBV4-1 to TRBJ1-5; unclear D gene. The V gene's germline CDR1 is MGHRA and CDR2 YSYEKL. The CDR3 has 15 amino acids. V lost 8 bases to trimming and J lost 0 bases, with 14 bases between them. The CDR3 nucleotides read TGCGCCAGCGGGAAAAGCGGGAGTAGCAATCAGCCCCAGCATTTT. Translating gives CASGKSGSSNQPQHF.

The chain combines TRBV6-4 with TRBJ2-1; a weak D match, TRBD2 (6 bases). CDR1 MRHNA and CDR2 SNTAGT come from the germline V gene. This CDR3 has 18 residues. V dropped 2 bases and J dropped 5 bases, with 22 bases sitting between them. CDR3 protein: CASSDPRCGLALHNEQFF. CDR3 DNA sequence: TGTGCCAGCAGTGACCCCAGATGTGGTCTAGCGCTACACAATGAGCAGTTCTTC.

The chain recombines TRBV30 with TRBJ1-4; 7 bases match TRBD1. From germline, CDR1 is GTSNPN and CDR2 SVGIG (reference sequence). The CDR3 sequence is 14 residues long. Trimming cost V 7 bases and J 4 bases; bases outside gene matches: 9. In DNA form, the CDR3 reads TGTGCCTCCCAAATGACAGGGCTTAATGAAAAACTGTTTTTT. It yields the protein CASQMTGLNEKLFF. The variable domain in full, completed from reference TRBV30 and TRBJ1-4, reads SQTIHQWPATLVQPVGSPLSLECTVEGTSNPNLYWYRQAAGRGLQLLFYSVGIGQISSEVPQNLSASRPQDRQFILSSKKLLLSDSGFYLCASQMTGLNEKLFFGSGTQLSVL.

V gene TRBV21-1 combines with J gene TRBJ2-5; TRBD2, the table's D call, lacks a check against the DNA. TRBV21-1 is a known pseudogene. This CDR3 is 14 amino acids long. DNA for the CDR3: TGTGCCAGCAGCAAAGAGAGCGGCCGGGAGACCCAGTACTTC. This gives the protein CASSKESGRETQYF.

This rearrangement joins TRBV7-2 to TRBJ1-1; TRBD1 is a possible D gene (5 bases). This CDR3 has 13 residues. Trimming cost V 0 bases and J 9 bases, with 11 bases left between them. CDR1 SGHTA and CDR2 FQGNSA come from the germline V gene. CDR3 coding DNA: TGTGCCAGCAGCTTAGCGAGCAGGGTGAAAGCTTTCTTT. Encoded protein: CASSLASRVKAFF.

The chain links TRBV7-3 to TRBJ2-1; TRBD1 matches at 7 bases. This CDR3 comprises 15 residues. CDR1 and CDR2 (germline): SGHTA, FQGTGA. The V gene end was trimmed by 5 bases and the J gene end by 4 bases; junction bases not matched to a gene: 8. CDR3 sequence reads: CASSPSWDRYNEQFF. In nucleotides, the CDR3 is TGTGCCAGCAGCCCCTCCTGGGACAGATACAATGAGCAGTTCTTC. Full variable domain (outside the CDR3, taken from reference TRBV7-3 and TRBJ2-1): GAGVSQTPSNKVTEKGKYVELRCDPISGHTALYWYRQSLGQGPEFLIYFQGTGAADDSGLPNDRFFAVRPEGSVSTLKIQRTERGDSAVYLCASSPSWDRYNEQFFGPGTRLTVL.

The chain uses TRBV27 and TRBJ1-4; 7 nucleotides agree with TRBD1. Germline V lookup: CDR1 MNHEY, CDR2 SMNVEV (reference sequence). Losses at the gene ends were 5 bases for V and 5 bases for J; bases not matched to a gene: 5. CDR3 length: 14 amino acids. This CDR3 is CASSVVQGNEKLFF. CDR3 DNA: TGTGCCAGCAGTGTCGTACAGGGGAATGAAAAACTGTTTTTT.

J is TRBJ2-2 and V is TRBV7-8, with D uncertain. Germline values: CDR1 SGHVS, CDR2 FQNEAQ. The CDR3 totals 12 residues. Deletions cut 8 bases from V and 6 bases from J, with 10 bases between. As DNA, the CDR3 is TGTGCCAGCTACATCCGTGCCGGGGAGCTGTTTTTT. This codes for CASYIRAGELFF.

This clone was seen just once. This chain connects TRBV2 to TRBJ1-1; no definite D call. Germline CDR1 and CDR2: SNHLY and FYNNEI. V shed 8 bases and J shed 8 bases, with 15 bases lying between them. This CDR3 has 12 residues. The CDR3 DNA is TGTGCCAGCGGCGGGCGAAGGACCGAAGCTTTCTTT. Translation gives CASGGRRTEAFF.

This sequence joins TRBV18 and TRBJ2-5, with TRBD1 as a possible D gene (5 bases). The CDR3 spans 16 residues. V was cut by 2 bases and J by 2 bases, with 15 bases left in between. The germline V gene encodes CDR1 KGHSH and CDR2 LQKENI. This CDR3 is CASSPRIGQGQETQYF. The DNA for the CDR3 is TGTGCCAGCTCACCAAGGATAGGCCAGGGTCAAGAGACCCAGTACTTC.

This clone was seen just once. The chain recombines TRBV7-9 with TRBJ2-3; TRBD2 matches at 12 bases. Per the germline V gene, CDR1 is SEHNR and CDR2 is FQNEAQ (reference sequence). The CDR3 runs 16 residues. Trimming at V came to 5 bases and at J to 1 base, leaving 4 bases not matched to a gene. The CDR3 loop reads CASSLRLAGGTDTQYF. DNA of the CDR3: TGTGCCAGCAGCCTCCGACTAGCGGGGGGCACAGATACGCAGTATTTT.

Only one count was recorded for this clone. The rearrangement joins TRBV5-4 to TRBJ1-1, with D possibly being TRBD1 (5 bases). Germline CDR1 and CDR2: SGHNT and YYREEE (reference sequence). The CDR3 has 15 residues. V was trimmed by 1 base and J by 8 bases, leaving 18 bases between them. The DNA of the CDR3 is TGTGCCAGCAGCTTGAGTATCGGGGGGATGGCGGAAGCTTTCTTT. The encoded protein is CASSLSIGGMAEAFF.

The chain has TRBV10-1 and TRBJ2-5, with TRBD2 as a possible D gene (5 bases). With 2 bases removed from V and 4 bases from J, the gap between germline ends came to 14 bases. The germline V gene has CDR1 WNHNN and CDR2 SYGVQD (reference sequence). The CDR3 spans 15 residues. The CDR3 loop reads CASSESGAPGETQYF. CDR3 sequence (DNA): TGCGCCAGCAGTGAGAGCGGTGCTCCGGGAGAGACCCAGTACTTC.

This clone was detected only a few times. The chain carries TRBV7-6 and TRBJ2-7, with 11 bases identical to TRBD1. The germline V gene has CDR1 SGHVS and CDR2 FNYEAQ. The V and J ends lost 0 bases and 7 bases, in that order; junction bases with no gene match: 5. CDR3 size: 15 residues. The CDR3 loop is CASSLAGTGGREQYF. In nucleotides, the CDR3 is TGTGCCAGCAGCTTAGCGGGGACAGGGGGGAGGGAGCAGTACTTC.

This chain links TRBV12-5 with TRBJ1-5, with 7 bases that match TRBD1. The V gene end was trimmed by 0 bases and the J gene end by 4 bases; junction bases not matched to a gene: 15. Germline CDR1 and CDR2: LGHNT and FRNRAP. The CDR3 consists of 19 residues. The CDR3 loop is CASGLVEERPGQRNQPQHF. The DNA of the CDR3 is TGTGCTAGTGGTTTGGTAGAGGAGAGACCGGGACAGAGAAATCAGCCCCAGCATTTT.